This is a list of T cell receptor beta chains from one sample in a study of tumour-infiltrating T cells in Burkitt lymphoma. Assay used: immunoSEQ multiplex PCR; TCRdb lists only in-frame clones, some missing. The sample includes about 660 clones, 80% to 95% of them seen just once. The source material was tumor tissue. These receptors were obtained from a human donor with diffuse large B-cell lymphoma. Both conserved end residues are part of each CDR3. A D gene is named only where the DNA matches it firmly. Not every row has a clone size; where given, it reads once, few, many or a size class.

TRBJ2-7,TRBD2,TRBV5-1,-,CASSLTSGGPYEQYF,TGCGCCAGCAGCTTGACTAGCGGGGGGCCCTACGAGCAGTACTTC
TRBJ1-2,TRBD1,TRBV18,-,CASSPPTGGNLRGYTF,TGTGCCAGCTCACCACCGACAGGGGGTAATTTGAGAGGCTACACCTTC
TRBJ1-2,TRBD1,TRBV5-5,-,CASSSDRDYGYTF,TGTGCCAGCAGTTCAGACAGGGATTATGGCTACACCTTC
TRBJ1-4,-,TRBV27,-,CASSFLAVKNEKLFF,-
TRBJ1-4,-,TRBV10-3,-,CAISEVSQEKLFF,TGTGCCATCAGTGAGGTATCACAGGAAAAACTGTTTTTT
TRBJ2-6,-,TRBV2,-,CASSDGGAGANVLTF,TGTGCCAGCAGTGATGGGGGAGCTGGGGCCAACGTCCTGACTTTC
TRBJ1-4,-,TRBV10-3,-,CAGGSGEKLFF,TGTGCCGGGGGAAGTGGTGAAAAACTGTTTTTT
TRBJ2-1,-,TRBV19,once,CASSPASDEQFF,TGTGCCAGTTCCCCAGCGTCCGATGAGCAGTTCTTC
TRBJ1-4,-,TRBV4-1,-,CASRRRNNEKLFF,TGCGCCAGCAGAAGGAGGAATAATGAAAAACTGTTTTTT
TRBJ1-5,-,TRBV10-2,-,CASSEGGLQPQHF,TGCGCCAGCAGTGAAGGTGGCCTTCAGCCCCAGCATTTT
TRBJ2-7,-,TRBV9,-,CASSVGGAGSYEQYF,TGTGCCAGCAGCGTAGGAGGGGCGGGGTCGTACGAGCAGTACTTC